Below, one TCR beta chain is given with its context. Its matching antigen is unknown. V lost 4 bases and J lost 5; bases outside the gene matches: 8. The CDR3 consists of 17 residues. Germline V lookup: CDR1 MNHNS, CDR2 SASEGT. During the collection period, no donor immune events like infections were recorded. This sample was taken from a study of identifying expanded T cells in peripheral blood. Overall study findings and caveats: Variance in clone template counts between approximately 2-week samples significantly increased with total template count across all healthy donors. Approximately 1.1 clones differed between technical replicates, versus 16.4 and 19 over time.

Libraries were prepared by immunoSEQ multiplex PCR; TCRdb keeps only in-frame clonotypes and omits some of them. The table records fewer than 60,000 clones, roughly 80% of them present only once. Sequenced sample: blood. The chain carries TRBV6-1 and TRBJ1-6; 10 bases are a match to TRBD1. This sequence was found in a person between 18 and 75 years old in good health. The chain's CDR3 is CASSVRWTGGNNSPLHF. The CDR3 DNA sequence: TGTGCCAGCAGTGTCCGATGGACAGGGGGAAATAATTCACCCCTCCACTTT.